Below, 14 T cell receptor beta chains from the same sample are listed, as sequenced in a study of blood T cells in healthy people across ages. A second PCR of about 6 to 11 cycles used a sample-barcoded 5' primer and a J-beta primer mix. TCRdb re-called the 5' RACE reads through MiXCR, storing one row per CDR3 protein. The table records about a million distinct CDR3 sequences, under 50% of them present only once. The sample consisted of blood. The receptors originated from a man aged 30 to 39 in good health.

The table lists this clonotype with a few counts. The V gene is TRBV28, the J gene TRBJ2-1; D may be TRBD2 (7 bases). From germline, CDR1 is MDHEN and CDR2 SYDVKM. Trimming took off 0 bases at V and 15 bases at J, with 18 bases between the two ends. The CDR3 runs to 14 residues. The CDR3 loop reads CASSLWGGPQGPFF. The CDR3 region has the DNA TGTGCCAGCAGTTTATGGGGGGGGCCCCAGGGTCCGTTCTTC.

The rearrangement joins TRBV7-2 to TRBJ1-1; D gene uncertain. The CDR3 is 14 amino acids. Trimming left V 5 bases short and J 1 base short, with 11 bases between. Per germline, CDR1 SGHTA and CDR2 FQGNSA. Here the CDR3 DNA reads TGTGCCAGCAGCCGAGGTTACGGGAACACTGAAGCTTTCTTT. It yields the protein CASSRGYGNTEAFF. Drawing the rest from reference TRBV7-2 and TRBJ1-1, the complete variable domain is GAGVSQSPSNKVTEKGKDVELRCDPISGHTALYWYRQSLGQGLEFLIYFQGNSAPDKSGLPSDRFSAERTGGSVSTLTIQRTQQEDSAVYLCASSRGYGNTEAFFGQGTRLTVV.

This clonotype was counted only a few times. The junction differs from germline at one of its ends, possibly a read error. CDR3 in DNA: TGTGCCAGCAGTAACCGACTTCCGAGCTCCTACAATGTGCAGTTCTTC. Encoded protein: CASSNRLPSSYNVQFF. The gene calls are TRBV6-5 and TRBJ2-1, with no clear D. The CDR3 runs to 16 residues. Germline V gene sequence: CDR1 MNHEY, CDR2 SVGAGI.

The rearrangement links TRBV6-6 to TRBJ1-1; TRBD1 is a possible D gene (5 bases). The ends were cut back, 8 bases at V and 1 base at J, with 8 bases in the middle. Germline loops: CDR1 MNHNY, CDR2 SVGAGI (reference sequence). The CDR3 loop spans 12 amino acids. This CDR3 reads CASGDRNTEAFF. CDR3 coding DNA: TGTGCCAGCGGAGACAGGAACACTGAAGCTTTCTTT.

This chain uses TRBV20-1 with TRBJ2-7, with D possibly called TRBD1 or TRBD2 (5 bases each). The germline gives CDR1 DFQATT, CDR2 SNEGSKA (reference sequence). The CDR3 runs 14 residues. V lost 0 bases and J 2 bases, leaving 11 bases between the germline ends. The CDR3 nucleotides are TGCAGTGCTAGAGACAGGGACCAAACCTACGAGCAGTACTTC. Protein sequence: CSARDRDQTYEQYF.

CDR3 amino acids: CAWSFQNEQFF. CDR3 nucleotide sequence: TGTGCCTGGAGTTTTCAGAATGAGCAGTTCTTC. V and J are TRBV30 and TRBJ2-1; D gene ambiguous. V was pared by 2 bases and J by 7 bases, with 6 bases between. Per the germline V gene, CDR1 is GTSNPN and CDR2 is SVGIG (reference sequence). The CDR3 sequence is 11 residues long.

CDR3 nucleotide sequence: TGTGCCAGCAGCCAAGAAGGCGGGCGCCCGGCTAACTATGGCTACACCTTC. It codes for CASSQEGGRPANYGYTF. J is TRBJ1-2 and V is TRBV14; no clear D. V was shortened by 0 bases and J by 0 bases, with 14 bases between the two germline ends. Germline assignment: CDR1 SGHDN and CDR2 FVKESK. The CDR3 has 17 residues.

This clonotype was counted only a few times. The V and J genes are TRBV7-6 and TRBJ2-5; D perhaps matches TRBD2 (5 bases). The CDR3 has 12 residues. The germline V gene has CDR1 SGHVS and CDR2 FNYEAQ. Trimming cost V 3 bases and J 11 bases, with 13 bases left between them. CDR3 loop: CASSFEGSEQYF. The CDR3 DNA follows: TGTGCCAGCAGCTTCGAGGGATCAGAGCAGTACTTC.

This clonotype came up once. The chain links TRBV5-6 to TRBJ2-3, with 7 bases fitting TRBD2. CDR3 length: 15 amino acids. Trimming removed 6 bases from V and 3 bases from J; junction bases left unmatched: 10. CDR1 is SGHDT, CDR2 YYEEEE, per germline. The CDR3 loop is CASIPRGDRTDTQYF. The CDR3 DNA reads TGTGCCAGCATCCCTCGGGGGGATCGGACAGATACGCAGTATTTT. The full variable domain, with the rest looked up from reference TRBV5-6 and TRBJ2-3, is DAGVTQSPTHLIKTRGQQVTLRCSPKSGHDTVSWYQQALGQGPQFIFQYYEEEERQRGNFPDRFSGHQFPNYSSELNVNALLLGDSALYLCASIPRGDRTDTQYFGPGTRLTVL.

The V and J genes are TRBV5-1 and TRBJ2-5, with 7 bases matching TRBD1. Matching the DNA end better, TRBJ2-7 makes the J call doubtful. The CDR3 runs to 14 residues. Germline loops: CDR1 SGHRS, CDR2 YFSETQ. The CDR3 region is CASSLPGQKYEQYF. CDR3 nucleotide sequence: TGCGCCAGCAGCCTCCCGGGACAGAAATACGAGCAGTACTTC.

For this clonotype: One end of the junction is discordant with germline, which a read error may explain. J is TRBJ2-4 and V is TRBV28, with a possible D match to TRBD1 (6 bases). Matching the DNA end better, TRBJ2-5 makes the J call doubtful. This CDR3 is 13 amino acids long. Germline CDR1 MDHEN, CDR2 SYDVKM. CDR3 protein: CAGSDRTQETQYF. The CDR3 DNA is TGTGCCGGCAGCGACAGGACCCAAGAGACCCAGTACTTC.

V is TRBV3-1 and J is TRBJ2-1; D not certain. Germline V lookup: CDR1 LGHDT, CDR2 YNNKEL (reference sequence). Trimming cost V 4 bases and J 5 bases, with 12 bases left between them. The CDR3 has 14 amino acids. The CDR3 DNA is TGTGCCAGCAGCCTTCGGACGCTAAACAATGAGCAGTTCTTC. Protein: CASSLRTLNNEQFF.

The V and J genes are TRBV30 and TRBJ2-3, with D tentatively TRBD2 (6 bases). The ends were cut back, 5 bases at V and 5 bases at J, with 14 bases in the middle. CDR1 and CDR2 from the germline V gene are GTSNPN and SVGIG (reference sequence). The CDR3 consists of 13 residues. The CDR3 DNA is TGTGCCTGGTCCAGCGGGCTCCAAGATACGCAGTATTTT. It is translated as CAWSSGLQDTQYF.

The genes are TRBV3-1 and TRBJ2-3, with a tentative D call TRBD2 (5 bases). The CDR3 consists of 15 residues. In germline, CDR1 is LGHDT, CDR2 YNNKEL (reference sequence). Trimming left V 0 bases short and J 2 bases short, with 9 bases between. The CDR3: CASSQDPTITDTQYF. CDR3 coding DNA: TGTGCCAGCAGCCAAGATCCGACTATCACAGATACGCAGTATTTT.